This T cell receptor beta chain was sequenced in a study of control samples from healthy donors and cancer patients (dated by TCRdb to between 2020 and 2021). Library construction relied on the immunoSEQ multiplex PCR assay. The table was pulled from immuneACCESS by TCRdb, which kept in-frame rearrangements only. Such tables lose some clones; where checked, under half of the loss comes from unresolved V genes, and the rest has no known cause. The sample profile shows about 200,000 clones; over 80% of them were found once. The top ten clonotypes cover 1.5% to 2% of the sample. Deletion took 2 bases off V and 0 bases off J, with a span of 10 bases between the germline ends. CDR1 and CDR2, looked up from the germline V gene, are MNHNS and SASEGT. The CDR3 has 16 amino acids, counting the end cysteine and phenylalanine. Only the CDR3 region is kept as DNA, spanning 48 bases read in frame from base 1.

This clone was seen once. The clone's antigen remains unknown. The sample holds no much larger clone one base away, and base qualities are not on file. The sequenced sample was blood. The chain joins TRBV6-1 to TRBJ1-4; the D gene identity is not certain. The receptor was isolated from a man in his thirties or forties in good health. The bases read TGTGCCAGCAGTGAATCGGCGGCTGCAACTAATGAAAAACTGTTTTTT. Protein translation: CASSESAAATNEKLFF.